This T cell receptor (beta chain) came from a study of T cell responses to AZD1222 COVID-19 vaccine. Remarks on this clone: Its cognate antigen is unknown.

Whole-study results and caveats: Donors, mostly white British, included more females; clonal diversity was possibly underestimated. Only after the peak T cell response were repertoires sampled. Close to half of all spike-specific TCRs reportedly target regions of the variants that are unmutated.

Assay: immunoSEQ multiplex PCR; the TCRdb copy retains only in-frame clones and omits some. This table has approximately 150,000 clones, just over 90% appearing once. The source is an adult who received the AZD1222 COVID-19 vaccine. The material sequenced was peripheral blood, taken 28 days after the second AZD1222 dose.

CDR3 DNA: TGTGCCAGCAGCTTGGGCGGGCCAGCACGAGAGACCCAGTACTTC. Protein sequence: CASSLGGPARETQYF. The V call is TRBV5-5, the J call TRBJ2-5; TRBD2 might be the D (5 bases). In germline, CDR1 is SGHKS, CDR2 YYEKEE (reference sequence). Trimming removed 0 bases from V and 4 bases from J, with 13 bases in between. This CDR3 spans 15 amino acids.